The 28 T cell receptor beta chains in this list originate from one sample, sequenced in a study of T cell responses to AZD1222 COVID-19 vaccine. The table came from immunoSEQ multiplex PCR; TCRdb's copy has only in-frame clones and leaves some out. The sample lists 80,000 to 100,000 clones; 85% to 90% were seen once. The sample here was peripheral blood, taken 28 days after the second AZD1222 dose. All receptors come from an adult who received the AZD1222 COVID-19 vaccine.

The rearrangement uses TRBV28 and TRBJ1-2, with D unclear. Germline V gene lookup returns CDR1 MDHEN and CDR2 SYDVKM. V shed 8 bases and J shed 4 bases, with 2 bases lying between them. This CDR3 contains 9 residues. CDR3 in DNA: TGTGCCAGCGGCTATGGCTACACCTTC. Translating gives CASGYGYTF.

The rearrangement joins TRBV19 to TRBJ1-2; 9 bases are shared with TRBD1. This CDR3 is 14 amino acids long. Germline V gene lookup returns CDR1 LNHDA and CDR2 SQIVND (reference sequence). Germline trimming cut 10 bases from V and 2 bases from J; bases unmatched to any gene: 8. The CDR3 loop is CATVDRGGNYGYTF. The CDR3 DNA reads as TGTGCCACCGTGGACAGGGGAGGGAACTATGGCTACACCTTC.

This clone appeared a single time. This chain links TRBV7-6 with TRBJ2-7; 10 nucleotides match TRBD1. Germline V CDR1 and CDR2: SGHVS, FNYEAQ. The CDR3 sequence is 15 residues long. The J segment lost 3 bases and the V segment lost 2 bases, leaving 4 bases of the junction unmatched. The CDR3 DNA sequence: TGTGCCAGCAGCTTAAAGGGACAGGGGTTCTACGAGCAGTACTTC. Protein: CASSLKGQGFYEQYF.

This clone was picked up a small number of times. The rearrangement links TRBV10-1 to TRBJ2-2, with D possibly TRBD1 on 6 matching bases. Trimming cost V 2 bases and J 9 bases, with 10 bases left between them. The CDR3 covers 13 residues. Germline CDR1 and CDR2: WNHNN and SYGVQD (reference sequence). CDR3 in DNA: TGCGCCAGCAGTGAGCCACAGGGCCGGGAGCTGTTTTTT. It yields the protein CASSEPQGRELFF.

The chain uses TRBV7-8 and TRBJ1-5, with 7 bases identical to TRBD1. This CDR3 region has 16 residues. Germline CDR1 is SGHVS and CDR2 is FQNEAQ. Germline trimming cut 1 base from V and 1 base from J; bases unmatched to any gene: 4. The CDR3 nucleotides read TGTGCCAGCAGCTTAGGGGGGACAGTAAGCAATCAGCCCCAGCATTTT. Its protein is CASSLGGTVSNQPQHF.

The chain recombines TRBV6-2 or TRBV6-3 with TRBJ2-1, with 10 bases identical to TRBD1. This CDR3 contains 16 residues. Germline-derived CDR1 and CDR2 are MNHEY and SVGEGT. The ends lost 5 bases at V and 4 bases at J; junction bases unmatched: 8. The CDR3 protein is CASSPPGTGAYNEQFF. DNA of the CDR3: TGTGCCAGCAGTCCACCAGGGACAGGGGCTTACAATGAGCAGTTCTTC.

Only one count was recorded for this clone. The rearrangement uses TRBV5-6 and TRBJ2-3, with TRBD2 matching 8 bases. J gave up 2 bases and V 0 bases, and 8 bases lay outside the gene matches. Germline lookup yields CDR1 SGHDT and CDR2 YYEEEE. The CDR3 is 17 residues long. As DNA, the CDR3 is TGTGCCAGCAGCTTGGGGGGTTTAGCGGGGAACACAGATACGCAGTATTTT. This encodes CASSLGGLAGNTDTQYF.

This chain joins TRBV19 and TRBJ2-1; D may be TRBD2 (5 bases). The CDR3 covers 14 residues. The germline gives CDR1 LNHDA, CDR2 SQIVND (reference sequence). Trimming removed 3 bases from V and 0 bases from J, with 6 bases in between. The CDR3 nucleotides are TGTGCCAGTAGTATTGCGGGCTCCTACAATGAGCAGTTCTTC. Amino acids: CASSIAGSYNEQFF.

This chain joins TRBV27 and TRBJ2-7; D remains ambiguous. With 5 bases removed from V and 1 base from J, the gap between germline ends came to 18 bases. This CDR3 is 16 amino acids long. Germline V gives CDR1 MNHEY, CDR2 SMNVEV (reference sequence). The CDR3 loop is CASSRQTLSWSYEQYF. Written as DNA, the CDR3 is TGTGCCAGCAGTCGTCAAACCCTCTCCTGGTCCTACGAGCAGTACTTC.

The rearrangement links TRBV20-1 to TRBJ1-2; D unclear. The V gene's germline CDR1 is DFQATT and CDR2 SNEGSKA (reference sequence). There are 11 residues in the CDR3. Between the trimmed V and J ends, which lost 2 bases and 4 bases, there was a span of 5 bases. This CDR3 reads CSARQFYGYTF. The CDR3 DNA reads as TGCAGTGCTAGACAGTTCTATGGCTACACCTTC.

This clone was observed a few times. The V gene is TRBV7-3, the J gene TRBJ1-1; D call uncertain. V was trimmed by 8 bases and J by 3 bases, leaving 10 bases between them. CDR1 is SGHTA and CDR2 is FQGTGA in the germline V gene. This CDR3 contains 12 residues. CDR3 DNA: TGTGCCAGCGGCCCTGGCGACACTGAAGCTTTCTTT. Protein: CASGPGDTEAFF.

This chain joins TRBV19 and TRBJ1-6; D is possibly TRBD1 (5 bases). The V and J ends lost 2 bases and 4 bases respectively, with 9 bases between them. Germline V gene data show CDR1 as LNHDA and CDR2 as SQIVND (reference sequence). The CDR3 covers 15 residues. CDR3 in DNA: TGTGCCAGTAGTATACAGGGACTGTATAATTCACCCCTCCACTTT. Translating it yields CASSIQGLYNSPLHF.

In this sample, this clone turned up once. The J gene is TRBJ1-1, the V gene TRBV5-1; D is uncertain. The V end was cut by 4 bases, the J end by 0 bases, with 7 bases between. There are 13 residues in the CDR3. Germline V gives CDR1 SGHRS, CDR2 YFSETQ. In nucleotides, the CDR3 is TGCGCCAGCAGCCCGTGGGTGAACACTGAAGCTTTCTTT. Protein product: CASSPWVNTEAFF.

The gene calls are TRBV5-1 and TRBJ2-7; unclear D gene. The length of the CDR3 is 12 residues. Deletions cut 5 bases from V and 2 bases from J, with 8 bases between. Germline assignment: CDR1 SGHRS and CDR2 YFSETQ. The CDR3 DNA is TGCGCCAGCAGGATTGAGACCTACGAGCAGTACTTC. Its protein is CASRIETYEQYF.

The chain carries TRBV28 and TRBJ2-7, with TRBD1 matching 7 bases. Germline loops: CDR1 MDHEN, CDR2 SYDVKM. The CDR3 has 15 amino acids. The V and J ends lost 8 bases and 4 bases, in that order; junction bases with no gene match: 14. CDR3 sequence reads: CASGGSGTELYEQYF. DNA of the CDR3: TGTGCCAGCGGTGGCTCCGGGACAGAACTATACGAGCAGTACTTC.

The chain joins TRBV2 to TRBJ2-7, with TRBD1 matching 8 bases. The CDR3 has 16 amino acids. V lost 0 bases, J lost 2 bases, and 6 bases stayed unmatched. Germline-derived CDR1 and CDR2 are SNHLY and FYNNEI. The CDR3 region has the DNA TGTGCCAGCAGTGAAGCCCGGGACAGGACCACCTACGAGCAGTACTTC. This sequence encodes CASSEARDRTTYEQYF.

DNA of the CDR3: TGTGCCAGCAGCAACAGGGAAGGGAATCAGCCCCAGCATTTT. Translation gives CASSNREGNQPQHF. The chain couples TRBV7-8 to TRBJ1-5; D is perhaps TRBD1 (6 bases). This CDR3 comprises 14 residues. Germline values: CDR1 SGHVS, CDR2 FQNEAQ. V was cut by 5 bases and J by 4 bases, with 12 bases left in between.

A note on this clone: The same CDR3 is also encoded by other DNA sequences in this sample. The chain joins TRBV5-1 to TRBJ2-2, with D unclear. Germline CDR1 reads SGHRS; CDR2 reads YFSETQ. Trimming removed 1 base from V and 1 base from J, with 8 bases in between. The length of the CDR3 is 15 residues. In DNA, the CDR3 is TGCGCCAGCAGCTTGTTGGCAGGGAACACCGGGGAGCTGTTTTTT. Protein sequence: CASSLLAGNTGELFF.

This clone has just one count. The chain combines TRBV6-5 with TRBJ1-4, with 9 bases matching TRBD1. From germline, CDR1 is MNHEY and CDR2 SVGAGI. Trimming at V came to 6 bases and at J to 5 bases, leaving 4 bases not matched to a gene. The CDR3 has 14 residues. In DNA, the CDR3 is TGTGCCAGCAGAGGACAGGGGTGGAATGAAAAACTGTTTTTT. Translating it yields CASRGQGWNEKLFF.

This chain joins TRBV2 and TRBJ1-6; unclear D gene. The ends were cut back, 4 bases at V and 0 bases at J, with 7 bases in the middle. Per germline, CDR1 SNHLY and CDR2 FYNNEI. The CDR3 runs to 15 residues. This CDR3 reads CASSVSGSYNSPLHF. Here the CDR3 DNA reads TGTGCCAGCAGTGTAAGCGGCTCCTATAATTCACCCCTCCACTTT.

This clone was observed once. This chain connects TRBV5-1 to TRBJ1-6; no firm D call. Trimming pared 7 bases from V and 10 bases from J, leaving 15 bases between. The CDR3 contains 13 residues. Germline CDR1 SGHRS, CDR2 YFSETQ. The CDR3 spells CASSIGKGSPLHF. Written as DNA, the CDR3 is TGCGCCAGCTCTATAGGGAAAGGCTCACCCCTCCACTTT. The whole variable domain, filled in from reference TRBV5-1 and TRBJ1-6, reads KAGVTQTPRYLIKTRGQQVTLSCSPISGHRSVSWYQQTPGQGLQFLFEYFSETQRNKGNFPGRFSGRQFSNSRSEMNVSTLELGDSALYLCASSIGKGSPLHFGNGTRLTVT.

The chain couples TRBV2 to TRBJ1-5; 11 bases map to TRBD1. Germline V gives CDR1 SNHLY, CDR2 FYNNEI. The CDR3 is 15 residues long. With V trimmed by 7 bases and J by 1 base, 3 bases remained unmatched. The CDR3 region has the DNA TGTGCCAGCATGCGGGACAGGGGGAGCAATCAGCCCCAGCATTTT. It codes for CASMRDRGSNQPQHF.

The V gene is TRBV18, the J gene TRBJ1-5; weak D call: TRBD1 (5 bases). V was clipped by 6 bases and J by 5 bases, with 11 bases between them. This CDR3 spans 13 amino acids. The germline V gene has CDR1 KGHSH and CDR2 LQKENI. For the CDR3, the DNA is TGTGCCAGCTCCGGGGGGGTTGATCAGCCCCAGCATTTT. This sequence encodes CASSGGVDQPQHF.

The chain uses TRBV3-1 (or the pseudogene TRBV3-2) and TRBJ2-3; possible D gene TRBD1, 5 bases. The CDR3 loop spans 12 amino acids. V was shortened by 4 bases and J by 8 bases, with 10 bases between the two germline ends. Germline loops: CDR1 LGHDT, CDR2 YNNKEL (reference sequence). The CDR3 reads CASSPSGATQYF. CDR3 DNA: TGTGCCAGCAGCCCAAGTGGGGCTACGCAGTATTTT.

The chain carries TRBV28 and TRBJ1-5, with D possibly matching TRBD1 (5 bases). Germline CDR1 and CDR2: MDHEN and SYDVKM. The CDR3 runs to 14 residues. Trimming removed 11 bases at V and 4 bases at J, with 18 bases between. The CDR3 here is CASGGAGWNQPQHF. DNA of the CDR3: TGTGCCTCAGGCGGGGCCGGGTGGAATCAGCCCCAGCATTTT. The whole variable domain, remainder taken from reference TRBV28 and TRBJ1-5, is DVKVTQSSRYLVKRTGEKVFLECVQDMDHENMFWYRQDPGLGLRLIYFSYDVKMKEKGDIPEGYSVSREKKERFSLILESASTNQTSMYLCASGGAGWNQPQHFGDGTRLSIL.

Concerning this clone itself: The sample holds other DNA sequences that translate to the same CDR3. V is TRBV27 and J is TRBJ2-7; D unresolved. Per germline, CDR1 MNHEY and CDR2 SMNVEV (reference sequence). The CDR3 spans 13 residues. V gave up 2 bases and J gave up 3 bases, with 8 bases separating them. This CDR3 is CASSLGTNYEQYF. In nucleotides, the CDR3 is TGTGCCAGCAGTTTAGGCACGAACTACGAGCAGTACTTC.

CDR3 DNA sequence: TGTGCCAGCAGCTTACTGAGGGGGCTAAACACTGAAGCTTTCTTT. It is translated as CASSLLRGLNTEAFF. V and J are TRBV11-2 and TRBJ1-1, with 7 bases matching TRBD1. From germline, CDR1 is SGHAT and CDR2 FQNNGV. J gave up 2 bases and V 2 bases, and 5 bases lay outside the gene matches. This CDR3 has 15 residues.

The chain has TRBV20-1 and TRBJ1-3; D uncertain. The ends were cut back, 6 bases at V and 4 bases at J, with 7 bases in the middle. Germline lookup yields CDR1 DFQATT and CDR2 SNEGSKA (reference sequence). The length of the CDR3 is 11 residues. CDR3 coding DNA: TGCAGTGCCAAGGGAGGAAACACCATATATTTT. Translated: CSAKGGNTIYF.